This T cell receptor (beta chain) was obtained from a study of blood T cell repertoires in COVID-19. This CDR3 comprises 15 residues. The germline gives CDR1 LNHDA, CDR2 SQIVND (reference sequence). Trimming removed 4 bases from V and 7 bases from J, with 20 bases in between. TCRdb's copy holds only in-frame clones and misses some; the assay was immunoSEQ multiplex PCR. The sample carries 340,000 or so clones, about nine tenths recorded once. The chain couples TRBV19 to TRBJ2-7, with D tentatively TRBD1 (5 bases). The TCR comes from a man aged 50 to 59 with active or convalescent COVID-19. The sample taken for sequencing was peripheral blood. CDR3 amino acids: CASSRQLTGFEEQYF. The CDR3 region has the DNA TGTGCCAGTAGTAGGCAATTAACAGGATTTGAGGAGCAGTACTTC.